Below are 22 T cell receptor beta chains sequenced from a single sample in a study of cytomegalovirus exposure and HLA in healthy donors. 60 Vbeta and 13 Jbeta primers were used in PCR. Sequencing used immunoSEQ multiplex PCR; TCRdb keeps in-frame clones, though not all of them. Of around 150,000 clones detected, about 80% appear once; the ten largest clones hold 0.95% to 1.1%. The specimen was PBMCs. These receptors all come from a woman between 40 and 50 years old in good health and CMV-seronegative.

The chain uses TRBV27 and TRBJ2-2; TRBD2 might be the D (7 bases). CDR1 is MNHEY and CDR2 is SMNVEV in the germline V gene (reference sequence). V shed 3 bases and J shed 6 bases, with 17 bases lying between them. The CDR3 loop spans 16 amino acids. CDR3 nucleotides: TGTGCCAGCAGTTTTACAGGGAGGGGATACGCCGGGGAGCTGTTTTTT. Amino acids: CASSFTGRGYAGELFF.

The V and J genes are TRBV21-1 and TRBJ1-1. TRBV21-1 is reported as a pseudogene. This CDR3 spans 12 amino acids. For the CDR3, the DNA is TGTGCCAGCAGCCCCGGGAACCGTCAAGCTTTCTTT. It translates to CASSPGNRQAFF.

This clone has only a few counts. This chain joins TRBV11-2 and TRBJ2-3; 9 bases map to TRBD2. V was clipped by 2 bases and J by 3 bases; unmatched bases: 3. In germline, CDR1 is SGHAT, CDR2 FQNNGV. The CDR3 covers 15 residues. The CDR3 DNA sequence: TGTGCCAGCAGCTTACTGGGACTAGCTACAGATACGCAGTATTTT. Translating gives CASSLLGLATDTQYF. The whole variable domain, remainder taken from reference TRBV11-2 and TRBJ2-3, is EAGVAQSPRYKIIEKRQSVAFWCNPISGHATLYWYQQILGQGPKLLIQFQNNGVVDDSQLPKDRFSAERLKGVDSTLKIQPAKLEDSAVYLCASSLLGLATDTQYFGPGTRLTVL.

The J gene is TRBJ2-1, the V gene TRBV2, with TRBD1 identical over 7 bases. The CDR3 has 14 residues. The V and J ends lost 5 bases and 4 bases, in that order; junction bases with no gene match: 5. Per germline, CDR1 SNHLY and CDR2 FYNNEI. The CDR3 nucleotides are TGTGCCAGCAGTCCAGGGGGACCGTACAATGAGCAGTTCTTC. Translating it yields CASSPGGPYNEQFF. Combining the CDR3 with reference TRBV2 and TRBJ2-1 gives the whole variable domain EPEVTQTPSHQVTQMGQEVILRCVPISNHLYFYWYRQILGQKVEFLVSFYNNEISEKSEIFDDQFSVERPDGSNFTLKIRSTKLEDSAMYFCASSPGGPYNEQFFGPGTRLTVL.

The chain recombines TRBV6-5 with TRBJ2-7, with D perhaps matching TRBD1 (5 bases). The CDR3 length is 13 residues. Germline V lookup: CDR1 MNHEY, CDR2 SVGAGI. Trimming pared 5 bases from V and 4 bases from J, leaving 12 bases between. In DNA, the CDR3 is TGTGCCAGCAGTCGACAGACACGGTACGAGCAGTACTTC. It codes for CASSRQTRYEQYF.

This clone turned up a few times. This chain links TRBV6-5 with TRBJ1-1; the D gene is possibly TRBD1 (6 bases). The CDR3 covers 14 residues. V shed 6 bases and J shed 5 bases, with 16 bases lying between them. CDR1 and CDR2 (germline): MNHEY, SVGAGI. CDR3 coding DNA: TGTGCCAGCAGGAACCGAGGGGACATAACTGAAGCTTTCTTT. Protein sequence: CASRNRGDITEAFF.

The chain links TRBV5-1 to TRBJ2-5; a weak D match, TRBD1 (6 bases). The CDR3 is 18 residues long. Trimming removed 1 base from V and 2 bases from J, with 21 bases in between. CDR1 and CDR2 (germline): SGHRS, YFSETQ. DNA for the CDR3: TGCGCCAGCAGCTTGTCCAGGGGAACTATAGGTTTTCAAGAGACCCAGTACTTC. Encoded protein: CASSLSRGTIGFQETQYF.

This clone has just a few counts. The rearrangement joins TRBV7-8 to TRBJ1-1, with a tentative D call TRBD1 (6 bases). Trimming removed 5 bases from V and 7 bases from J, with 17 bases in between. In germline, CDR1 is SGHVS, CDR2 FQNEAQ. The CDR3 is 14 amino acids. The CDR3 DNA reads TGTGCCAGCAGCATTCTCTCAGGGGATCTTGAAGCTTTCTTT. Protein sequence: CASSILSGDLEAFF.

The gene calls are TRBV30 and TRBJ1-2, with 11 positions matching TRBD1. This CDR3 contains 14 residues. Losses at the gene ends were 3 bases for V and 7 bases for J; bases not matched to a gene: 7. Germline V lookup: CDR1 GTSNPN, CDR2 SVGIG (reference sequence). The CDR3 coding sequence is TGTGCCTGGAGAATGGACAGGGGGCAAATTGGCTACACCTTC. Translating gives CAWRMDRGQIGYTF.

The chain joins TRBV19 to TRBJ2-1; 9 bases match TRBD1. Germline trimming cut 0 bases from V and 15 bases from J; bases unmatched to any gene: 9. Per the germline V gene, CDR1 is LNHDA and CDR2 is SQIVND (reference sequence). This CDR3 has 14 amino acids. As DNA, the CDR3 is TGTGCCAGTAGTATAGATGTCCGGACAGGGGATGGGTTCTTC. Its protein product is CASSIDVRTGDGFF.

V and J are TRBV5-6 and TRBJ1-6; D unresolved. CDR1 and CDR2 (germline): SGHDT, YYEEEE. V dropped 4 bases and J dropped 8 bases, with 13 bases sitting between them. The CDR3 is 14 residues long. The CDR3 here is CASSRRAGDSPLHF. Here the CDR3 DNA reads TGTGCCAGCAGCCGGAGGGCCGGCGATTCACCCCTCCACTTT.

Turning to this clone: One end of the junction is discordant with germline, which a read error may explain. The chain carries TRBV7-7 and TRBJ2-3; TRBD2 is a possible D gene (5 bases). The CDR3 is 14 amino acids. CDR1 is SSHAT and CDR2 is FNYEAQ in the germline V gene (reference sequence). This CDR3 is CASSLGGLRDTQYF. CDR3 coding DNA: TGTGCTAGCAGCTTAGGAGGCTTGCGGGATACGCAGTATTTT.

J is TRBJ2-1 and V is TRBV5-6; TRBD2 matches 12 bases. This CDR3 has 18 amino acids. CDR1 and CDR2 from the germline V gene are SGHDT and YYEEEE. V lost 4 bases, J lost 2 bases, and 10 bases stayed unmatched. The CDR3 reads CASSNGLAGRGAYNEQFF. In nucleotides, the CDR3 is TGTGCCAGCAGCAACGGACTAGCGGGGCGGGGGGCCTACAATGAGCAGTTCTTC.

The chain combines TRBV5-1 with TRBJ2-1, with TRBD2 matching 9 bases. This CDR3 comprises 15 residues. CDR1 and CDR2 (germline): SGHRS, YFSETQ. V dropped 4 bases and J dropped 4; count of bases not matched to a gene: 6. CDR3: CASSATSGLYNEQFF. CDR3 sequence (DNA): TGCGCCAGCAGCGCGACTAGCGGCCTATACAATGAGCAGTTCTTC. Filled out from reference TRBV5-1 and TRBJ2-1, the complete variable domain reads KAGVTQTPRYLIKTRGQQVTLSCSPISGHRSVSWYQQTPGQGLQFLFEYFSETQRNKGNFPGRFSGRQFSNSRSEMNVSTLELGDSALYLCASSATSGLYNEQFFGPGTRLTVL.

The chain combines TRBV4-2 with TRBJ2-2; 7 bases map to TRBD1. Trimming took 4 bases from V and 1 from J; bases not matched to a gene: 6. Looked up from germline, CDR1 is LGHNA and CDR2 is YNFKEQ. This CDR3 is 16 amino acids long. The CDR3 DNA reads TGTGCCAGCAGCCCTACAGGGGACGTGAACACCGGGGAGCTGTTTTTT. This translates into CASSPTGDVNTGELFF.

This chain links TRBV4-2 with TRBJ2-5, with 11 bases identical to TRBD1. Germline trimming cut 4 bases from V and 5 bases from J; bases unmatched to any gene: 6. Germline V gene lookup returns CDR1 LGHNA and CDR2 YNFKEQ. The CDR3 contains 15 residues. The CDR3 loop reads CASSLGQGDGETQYF. The CDR3 DNA reads as TGTGCCAGCAGCCTGGGACAGGGGGACGGGGAGACCCAGTACTTC.

V usage is TRBV6-1 and J usage is TRBJ2-2, with 9 bases lining up with TRBD1. Per the germline V gene, CDR1 is MNHNS and CDR2 is SASEGT. Trimming took 8 bases from V and 4 from J; bases not matched to a gene: 8. CDR3 length equals 15 residues. This CDR3 reads CASLGTGMGTGELFF. CDR3 nucleotide sequence: TGTGCCAGCCTCGGGACAGGGATGGGCACCGGGGAGCTGTTTTTT.

This clone showed up just a few times. V is TRBV19 and J is TRBJ1-2, with D perhaps matching TRBD1 (6 bases). The germline V gene has CDR1 LNHDA and CDR2 SQIVND (reference sequence). The ends were cut back, 7 bases at V and 4 bases at J, with 16 bases in the middle. This CDR3 is 14 amino acids long. CDR3 sequence (DNA): TGTGCCAGTACCTCGGACAGTTTAGTCTATGGCTACACCTTC. Amino acids: CASTSDSLVYGYTF.

The genes are TRBV6-1 and TRBJ2-5; 7 nucleotides line up with TRBD1. The germline V gene encodes CDR1 MNHNS and CDR2 SASEGT. The CDR3 length is 14 residues. J gave up 4 bases and V 6 bases, and 8 bases lay outside the gene matches. CDR3: CASSKTGVGETQYF. DNA for the CDR3: TGTGCCAGCAGCAAAACAGGGGTTGGAGAGACCCAGTACTTC.

The chain links TRBV27 to TRBJ1-3, with TRBD1 identical over 8 bases. The CDR3 has 15 residues. Germline V gene data show CDR1 as MNHEY and CDR2 as SMNVEV (reference sequence). V lost 4 bases, J lost 4 bases, and 6 bases stayed unmatched. The CDR3 reads CASSSDRVSGNTIYF. CDR3 in DNA: TGTGCCAGCAGTTCGGACAGGGTTTCGGGAAACACCATATATTTT.

This clone was detected a few times. V usage is TRBV6-1 and J usage is TRBJ2-3; TRBD2 agrees at 10 bases. The CDR3 contains 15 residues. Trimming removed 6 bases from V and 4 bases from J; junction bases left unmatched: 7. Germline lookup yields CDR1 MNHNS and CDR2 SASEGT. The CDR3 here is CASSAGTSASDTQYF. CDR3 DNA: TGTGCCAGCAGCGCCGGGACTAGCGCATCAGATACGCAGTATTTT.

A note on this clone: The same CDR3 is also encoded by other DNA sequences in this sample. This chain joins TRBV6-1 and TRBJ1-2; D is undetermined. V was shortened by 2 bases and J by 8 bases, with 15 bases between the two germline ends. CDR1 and CDR2 from the germline V gene are MNHNS and SASEGT. CDR3 size: 14 residues. The CDR3 loop is CASSESAGSYGYTF. DNA for the CDR3: TGTGCCAGCAGTGAAAGCGCGGGCAGTTACGGCTACACCTTC.